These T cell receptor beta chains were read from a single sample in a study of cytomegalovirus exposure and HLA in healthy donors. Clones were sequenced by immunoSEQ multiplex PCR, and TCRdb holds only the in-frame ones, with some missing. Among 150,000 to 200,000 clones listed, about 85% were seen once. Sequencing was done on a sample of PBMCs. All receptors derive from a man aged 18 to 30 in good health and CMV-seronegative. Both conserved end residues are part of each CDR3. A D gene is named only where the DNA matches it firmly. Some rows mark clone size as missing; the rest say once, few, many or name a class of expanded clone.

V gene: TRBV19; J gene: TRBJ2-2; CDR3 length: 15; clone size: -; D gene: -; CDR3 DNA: TGTGCCAGTAGTGAGCAGGGGAGGGACACCGGGGAGCTGTTTTTT; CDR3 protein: CASSEQGRDTGELFF
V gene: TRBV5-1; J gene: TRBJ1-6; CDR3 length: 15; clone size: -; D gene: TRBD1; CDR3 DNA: TGCGCCAGCAGCCCCAGGGGGAGCGATAATTCACCCCTCCACTTT; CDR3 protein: CASSPRGSDNSPLHF
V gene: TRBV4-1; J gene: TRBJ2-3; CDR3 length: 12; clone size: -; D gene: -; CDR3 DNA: TGCGCCAGCAGCTTAACAGGTGAAACGCAGTATTTT; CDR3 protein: CASSLTGETQYF
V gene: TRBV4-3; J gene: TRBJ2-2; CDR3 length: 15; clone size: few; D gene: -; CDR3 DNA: TGCGCCAGCAGCCCCCGGGCTAGCGTAAGCGGGGAGCTGTTTTTT; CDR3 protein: CASSPRASVSGELFF
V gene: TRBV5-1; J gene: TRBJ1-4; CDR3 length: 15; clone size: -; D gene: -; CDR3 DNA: TGCGCCAGCAGCACTGGGACAACAACTAATGAAAAACTGTTTTTT; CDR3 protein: CASSTGTTTNEKLFF
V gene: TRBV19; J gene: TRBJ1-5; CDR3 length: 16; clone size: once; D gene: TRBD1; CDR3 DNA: TGTGCCAGTAGTCACTTGACAGGGGTTAGCAATCAGCCCCAGCATTTT; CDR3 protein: CASSHLTGVSNQPQHF
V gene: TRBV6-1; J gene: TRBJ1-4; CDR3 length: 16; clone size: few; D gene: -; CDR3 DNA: TGTGCCAGCAGTGACCTCAGAGGGTTGGGCAATGAAAAACTGTTTTTT; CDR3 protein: CASSDLRGLGNEKLFF
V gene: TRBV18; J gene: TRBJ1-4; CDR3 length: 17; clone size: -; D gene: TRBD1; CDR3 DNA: TGTGCCAGCTCACCACGGGACAGGGGGACCCTTGGGGAAAAACTGTTTTTT; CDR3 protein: CASSPRDRGTLGEKLFF
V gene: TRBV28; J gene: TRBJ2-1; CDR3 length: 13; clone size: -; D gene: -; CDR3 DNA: TGTGCCAGCAGGTCAACTAATCCCCCTGAGCAGTTCTTC; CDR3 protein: CASRSTNPPEQFF
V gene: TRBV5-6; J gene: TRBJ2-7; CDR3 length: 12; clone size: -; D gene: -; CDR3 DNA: TGTGCCAGCAGCCAGCAGGGTGCCGAGCAGTACTTC; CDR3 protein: CASSQQGAEQYF
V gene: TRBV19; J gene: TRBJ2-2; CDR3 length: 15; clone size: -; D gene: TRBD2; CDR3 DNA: TGTGCCAGTAGTATAGGAGCGGGGGGAACCGGGGAGCTGTTTTTT; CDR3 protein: CASSIGAGGTGELFF
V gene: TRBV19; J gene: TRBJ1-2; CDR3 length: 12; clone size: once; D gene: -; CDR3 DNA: TGTGCCACTAACCAGGGTTATGGTGGCTACACCTTC; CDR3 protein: CATNQGYGGYTF
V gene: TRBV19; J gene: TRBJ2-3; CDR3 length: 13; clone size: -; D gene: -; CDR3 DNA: TGTGCCAGTAGCGGGGGTTACACAGATACGCAGTATTTT; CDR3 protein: CASSGGYTDTQYF
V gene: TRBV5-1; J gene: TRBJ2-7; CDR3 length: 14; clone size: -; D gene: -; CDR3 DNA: TGCGCCAGCAGCTTGGAAGCTAGCTCCTACGAGCAGTACTTC; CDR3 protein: CASSLEASSYEQYF
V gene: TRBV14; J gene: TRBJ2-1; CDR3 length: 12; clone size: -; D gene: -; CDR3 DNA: TGTGCCAGCAGCCAAGACAGGTTGAGGGAGTTCTTC; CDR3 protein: CASSQDRLREFF
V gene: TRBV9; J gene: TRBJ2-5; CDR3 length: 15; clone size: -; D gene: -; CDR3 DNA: TGTGCCAGCAGCGCCGGCTCGGGGGGCAGGGAGACCCAGTACTTC; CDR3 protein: CASSAGSGGRETQYF
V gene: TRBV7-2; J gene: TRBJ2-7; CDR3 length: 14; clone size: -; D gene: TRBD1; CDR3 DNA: TGTGCCAGCAGCTTATACAGGGGGGTCGACGAGCAGTACTTC; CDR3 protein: CASSLYRGVDEQYF
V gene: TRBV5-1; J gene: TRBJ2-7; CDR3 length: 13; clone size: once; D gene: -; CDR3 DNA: TGCGCCAGCAGCGTTGCGTGGTCCTACGAGCAGTACTTC; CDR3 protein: CASSVAWSYEQYF
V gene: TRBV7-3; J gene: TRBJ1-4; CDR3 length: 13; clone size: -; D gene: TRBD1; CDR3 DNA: TGTGCCAGCAGCTCCGACAGGGGTGAAAAACTGTTTTTT; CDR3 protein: CASSSDRGEKLFF
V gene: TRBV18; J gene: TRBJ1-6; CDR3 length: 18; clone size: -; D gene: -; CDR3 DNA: TGTGCCAGCTCACCTACAGGGCCCGGGCCCACGAATAATTCACCCCTCCACTTT; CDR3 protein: CASSPTGPGPTNNSPLHF
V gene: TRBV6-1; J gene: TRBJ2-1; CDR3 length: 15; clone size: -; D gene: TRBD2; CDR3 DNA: TGTGCCAGCAGTAAGGCTAGCGGGAGGGCCGCTGAGCAGTTCTTC; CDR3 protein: CASSKASGRAAEQFF
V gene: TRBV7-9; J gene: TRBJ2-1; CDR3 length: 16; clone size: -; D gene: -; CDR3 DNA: TGTGCCAGCAGCTTAGCAGTTAGCGGCCTCTACAATGAGCAGTTCTTC; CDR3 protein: CASSLAVSGLYNEQFF
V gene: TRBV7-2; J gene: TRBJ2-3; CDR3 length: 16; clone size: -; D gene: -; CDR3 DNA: TGTGCCAGCAGCCGAGGAAGAGACTACGCCGTAGGCACGCAGTATTTT; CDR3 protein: CASSRGRDYAVGTQYF
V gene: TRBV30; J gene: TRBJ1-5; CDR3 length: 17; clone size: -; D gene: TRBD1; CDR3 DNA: TGTGCCTGGAGTCATCGGACAGGGGGCGTCAGCAATCAGCCCCAGCATTTT; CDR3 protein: CAWSHRTGGVSNQPQHF
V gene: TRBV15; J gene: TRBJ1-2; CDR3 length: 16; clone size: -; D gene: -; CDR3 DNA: TGTGCCACCAGCAGAGATGGCACAGAGTTAAACTATGGCTACACCTTC; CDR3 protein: CATSRDGTELNYGYTF
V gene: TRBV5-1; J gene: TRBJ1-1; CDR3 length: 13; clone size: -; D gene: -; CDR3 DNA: TGCGCCAGCAGCTCGGACATTAACACTGAAGCTTTCTTT; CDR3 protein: CASSSDINTEAFF
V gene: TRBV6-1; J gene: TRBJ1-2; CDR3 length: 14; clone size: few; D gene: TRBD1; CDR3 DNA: TGTGCCAGCAGTGAAGGAACAGGGGGCTATGGCTACACCTTC; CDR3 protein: CASSEGTGGYGYTF
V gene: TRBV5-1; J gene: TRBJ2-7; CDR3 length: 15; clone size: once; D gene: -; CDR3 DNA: TGCGCCAGCAGGGTCCGGAACTACCCTTCCTACGAGCAGTACTTC; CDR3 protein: CASRVRNYPSYEQYF
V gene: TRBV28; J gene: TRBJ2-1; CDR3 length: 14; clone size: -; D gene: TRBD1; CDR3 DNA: TGTGCCAGCAGTCCCTCGGGACAGGGTGATGAGCAGTTCTTC; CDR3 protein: CASSPSGQGDEQFF
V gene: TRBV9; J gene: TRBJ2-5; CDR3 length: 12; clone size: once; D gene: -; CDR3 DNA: TGTGCCAGCAGCGCCTCCCAGGAGACCCAGTACTTC; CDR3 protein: CASSASQETQYF
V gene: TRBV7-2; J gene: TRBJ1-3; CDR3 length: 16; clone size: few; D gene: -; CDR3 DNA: TGTGCCAGCAGCTTAGCGGGGGCCGAACCTGGAAACACCATATATTTT; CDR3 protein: CASSLAGAEPGNTIYF
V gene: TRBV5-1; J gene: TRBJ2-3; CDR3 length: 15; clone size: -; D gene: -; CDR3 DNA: TGCGCCAGCAGCTTAGGAGGGAGAGGCCCAGATACGCAGTATTTT; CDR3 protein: CASSLGGRGPDTQYF
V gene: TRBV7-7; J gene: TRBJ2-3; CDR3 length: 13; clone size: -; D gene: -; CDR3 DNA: TGTGCCAGCAGCCACGGACGGGAAGATACGCAGTATTTT; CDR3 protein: CASSHGREDTQYF
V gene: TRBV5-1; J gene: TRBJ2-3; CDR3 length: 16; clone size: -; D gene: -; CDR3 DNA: TGCGCCAGCAGCGACCGGGGTTTGAGGCGGGAAGATACGCAGTATTTT; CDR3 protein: CASSDRGLRREDTQYF
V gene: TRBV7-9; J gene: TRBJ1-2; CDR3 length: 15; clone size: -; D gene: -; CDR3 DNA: TGTGCCAGCACTCGGGGACACGAGTTTAACTATGGCTACACCTTC; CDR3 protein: CASTRGHEFNYGYTF
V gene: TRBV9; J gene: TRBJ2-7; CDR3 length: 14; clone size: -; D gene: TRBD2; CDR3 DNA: TGTGCCAGCAGCGCGGGACTATATTTCCACGAGCAGTACTTC; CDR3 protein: CASSAGLYFHEQYF
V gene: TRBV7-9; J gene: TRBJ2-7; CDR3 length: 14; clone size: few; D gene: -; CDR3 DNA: TGTGCCAGCAGCTTGCAAGGCAGGGCCTACGAGCAGTACTTC; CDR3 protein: CASSLQGRAYEQYF
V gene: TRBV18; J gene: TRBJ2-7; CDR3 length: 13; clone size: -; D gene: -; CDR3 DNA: TGTGCCAGCTCCCCCAATGGCAGCGGAGAGCAGTACTTC; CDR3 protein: CASSPNGSGEQYF
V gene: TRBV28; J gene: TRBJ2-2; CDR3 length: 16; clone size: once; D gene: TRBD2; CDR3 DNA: TGTGCCAGCAGTGGGGGGTCTAGCGGGGAAACCGGGGAGCTGTTTTTT; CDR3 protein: CASSGGSSGETGELFF
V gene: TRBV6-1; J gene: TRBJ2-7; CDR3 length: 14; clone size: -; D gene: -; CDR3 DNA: TGTGCCAGCAGCGGGAGTCGAGGGGCCTCCGAGCAGTACTTC; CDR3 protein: CASSGSRGASEQYF
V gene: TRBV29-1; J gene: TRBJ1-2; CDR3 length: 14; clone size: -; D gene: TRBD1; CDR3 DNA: TGCAGCGTTGAAGATTTCGACAGGGAGGCTGGCTACACCTTC; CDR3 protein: CSVEDFDREAGYTF
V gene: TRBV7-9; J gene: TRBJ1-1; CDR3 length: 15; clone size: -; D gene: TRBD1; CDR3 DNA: TGTGCCAGCAGCTTAGGACAGGGGATGAACACTGAAGCTTTCTTT; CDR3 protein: CASSLGQGMNTEAFF
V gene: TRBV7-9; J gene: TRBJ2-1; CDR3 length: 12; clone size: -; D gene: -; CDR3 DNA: TGTGCCAGCAGCCCATTCGATGAGGTGCAGTTCTTC; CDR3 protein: CASSPFDEVQFF
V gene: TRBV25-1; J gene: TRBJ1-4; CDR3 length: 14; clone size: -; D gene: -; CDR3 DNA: TGTGCCAGCAGTGACACACGAACTAATGAAAAACTGTTTTTT; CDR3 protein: CASSDTRTNEKLFF
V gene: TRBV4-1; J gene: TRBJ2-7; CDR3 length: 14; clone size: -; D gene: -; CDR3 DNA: TGCGCCAGCAGCCAAGCGGAGGTAGACTACGAGCAGTACTTC; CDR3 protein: CASSQAEVDYEQYF
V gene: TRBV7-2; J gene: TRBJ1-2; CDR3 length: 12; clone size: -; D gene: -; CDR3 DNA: TGTGCCAGCAGCTTAGAGGGGCATGGCTACACCTTC; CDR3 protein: CASSLEGHGYTF
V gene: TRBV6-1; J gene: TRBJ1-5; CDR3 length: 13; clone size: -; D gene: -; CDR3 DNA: TGTGCCAGCCGTCCGGGGGGCGGACAGCCCCAGCATTTT; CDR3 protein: CASRPGGGQPQHF
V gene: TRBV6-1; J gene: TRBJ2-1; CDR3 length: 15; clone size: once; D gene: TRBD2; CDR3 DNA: TGTGCCAGCAGTGTGGATAGCGGGGGGTACAATGAGCAGTTCTTC; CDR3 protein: CASSVDSGGYNEQFF
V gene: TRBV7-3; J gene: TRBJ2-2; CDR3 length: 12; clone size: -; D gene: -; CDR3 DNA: TGTGCCAGCAGCTCCGACACCGGGGAGCTGTTTTTT; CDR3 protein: CASSSDTGELFF
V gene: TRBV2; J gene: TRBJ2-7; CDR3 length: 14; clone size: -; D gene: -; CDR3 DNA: TGTGCCAGCATGCGCCAAACTAGCTCCTACGAGCAGTACTTC; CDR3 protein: CASMRQTSSYEQYF
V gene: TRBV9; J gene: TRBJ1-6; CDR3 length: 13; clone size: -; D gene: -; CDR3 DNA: TGTGCCAGCAGCGTGACAGTTAATTCACCCCTCCACTTT; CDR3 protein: CASSVTVNSPLHF
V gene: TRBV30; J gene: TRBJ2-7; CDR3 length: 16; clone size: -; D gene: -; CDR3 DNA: TGTGCCTGGAATGTAGACTTTTCCCTACGGGGGTACGAGCAGTACTTC; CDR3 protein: CAWNVDFSLRGYEQYF
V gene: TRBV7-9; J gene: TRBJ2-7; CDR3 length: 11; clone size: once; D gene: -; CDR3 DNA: TGTTCCAGCCCGGCAGGGACAAAGCAGTACTTC; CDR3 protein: CSSPAGTKQYF